The clone carrying this T cell receptor beta chain was seen repeatedly, ten times or more. RNA transcripts gave rise to amplified TCR beta CDR3 regions. During a first-round RT-PCR of the TCR CDR3, the HTBI primer set was used. MiXCR, run by TCRdb on the multiplex PCR reads, gives a single entry per CDR3 protein. This sample has about 480,000 distinct CDR3 sequences, with about 15% found just once. This entry comes from a study of T cells in Graves' hyperthyroidism and ophthalmopathy. Study overall: Peripheral blood was secured at the point of initial diagnosis, before any treatment.

CDR1 is SNHLY and CDR2 is FYNNEI in the germline V gene. The CDR3 loop spans 15 amino acids. Losses at the gene ends were 6 bases for V and 4 bases for J; bases not matched to a gene: 3. It was uncontrolled infection, other autoimmune disease, pregnancy or lactation that excluded patients. The material sequenced was blood. The chain carries TRBV2 and TRBJ2-3; TRBD2 agrees at 14 bases. The clonotype was recovered from a woman younger than 30 with Graves' hyperthyroidism. The CDR3 spells CASSEGLAGADTQYF. The CDR3 nucleotides read TGTGCCAGCAGCGAGGGACTAGCGGGAGCAGATACGCAGTATTTT.